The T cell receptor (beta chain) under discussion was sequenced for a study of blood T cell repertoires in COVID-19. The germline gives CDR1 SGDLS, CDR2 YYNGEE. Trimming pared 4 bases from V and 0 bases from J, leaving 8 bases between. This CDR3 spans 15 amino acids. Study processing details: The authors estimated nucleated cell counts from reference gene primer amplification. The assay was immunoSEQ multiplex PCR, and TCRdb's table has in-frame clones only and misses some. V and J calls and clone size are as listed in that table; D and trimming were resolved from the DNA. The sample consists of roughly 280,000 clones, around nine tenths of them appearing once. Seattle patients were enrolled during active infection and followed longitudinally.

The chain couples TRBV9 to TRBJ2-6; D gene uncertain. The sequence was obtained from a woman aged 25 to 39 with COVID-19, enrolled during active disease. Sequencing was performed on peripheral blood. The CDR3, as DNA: TGTGCCAGCAGCTCCTTCGGCTCTGGGGCCAACGTCCTGACTTTC. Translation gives CASSSFGSGANVLTF.